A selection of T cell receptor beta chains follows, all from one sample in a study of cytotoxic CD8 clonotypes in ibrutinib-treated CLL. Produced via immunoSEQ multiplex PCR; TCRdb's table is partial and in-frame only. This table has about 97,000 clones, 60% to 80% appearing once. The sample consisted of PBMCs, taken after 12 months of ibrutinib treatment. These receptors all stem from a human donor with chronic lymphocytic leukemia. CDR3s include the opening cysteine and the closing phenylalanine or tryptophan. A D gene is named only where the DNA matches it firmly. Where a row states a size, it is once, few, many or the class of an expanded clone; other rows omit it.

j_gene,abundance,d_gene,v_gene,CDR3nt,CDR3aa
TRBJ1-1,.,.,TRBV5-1,TGCGCCAGCAGCTCCGAGGGCGTGAAAGCTTTCTTT,CASSSEGVKAFF
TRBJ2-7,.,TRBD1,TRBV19,TGTGCCAGTAGTTCCGGACAGGGAGGCGAGCAGTACTTC,CASSSGQGGEQYF
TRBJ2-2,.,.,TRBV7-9,TGTGCCAGCAGCTTGGAGACAGGCTCCACCGGGGAGCTGTTTTTT,CASSLETGSTGELFF
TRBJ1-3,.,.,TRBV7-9,TGTGCCAGCAGCTTAGAGGGACGGGACTCTTACTCTGGAAACACCATATATTTT,CASSLEGRDSYSGNTIYF
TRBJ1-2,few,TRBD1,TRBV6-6,TGTGCCAGCAGTTTGACAGGGAGGCTTGGCTACACCTTC,CASSLTGRLGYTF
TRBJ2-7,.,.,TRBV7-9,TGTGCCAGCAAGACTGGGGACCCAAGGACCTCCTACGAGCAGTACTTC,CASKTGDPRTSYEQYF
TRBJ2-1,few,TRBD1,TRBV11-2,TGTGCCAGCAGCTCAGAGGGACAGGGGAAGGACAATGAGCAGTTCTTC,CASSSEGQGKDNEQFF
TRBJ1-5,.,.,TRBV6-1,TGTGCCAGCAGTGTTGGGGGGACCGTAAAAAATCAGCCCCAGCATTTT,CASSVGGTVKNQPQHF
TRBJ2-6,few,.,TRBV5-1,TGCGCCAGCAGCTTCGGTATCACCTCTGGGGCCAACGTCCTGACTTTC,CASSFGITSGANVLTF
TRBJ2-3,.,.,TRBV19,TGTGCCAGTGGGTCCCGCAATTCGGCCCCAGATACGCAGTATTTT,CASGSRNSAPDTQYF
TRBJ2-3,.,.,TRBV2,TGTGCCAGCAGTTCCCTAGCGAGCACAGATACGCAGTATTTT,CASSSLASTDTQYF
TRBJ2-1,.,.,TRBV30,TGTGCCTGGAGTGTACTGTATGAGCAGTTCTTC,CAWSVLYEQFF
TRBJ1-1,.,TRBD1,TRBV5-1,TGCGCCAGCAGCTTGGGCGACAGGGTTGAAGCTTTCTTT,CASSLGDRVEAFF
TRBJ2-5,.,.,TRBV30,TGTGCCTGGAGCCCGGGGGAGACCCAGTACTTC,CAWSPGETQYF
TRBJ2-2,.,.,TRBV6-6,TGTGCCAGCAAACCACAGGGAGACACCGGGGAGCTGTTTTTT,CASKPQGDTGELFF
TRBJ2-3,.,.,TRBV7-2,TGTGCCAGCAGCTTCAAGGGGTCTTTAGATACGCAGTATTTT,CASSFKGSLDTQYF
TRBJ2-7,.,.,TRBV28,TGTGCCAGCAGTCGCCTCACCTCTACATCGGCCGGAGGCGCGCAGTACTTC,CASSRLTSTSAGGAQYF
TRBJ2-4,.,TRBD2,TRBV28,TGTGCCAGCAGCCCCGGACTAGCGGGAGCCAAAAACATTCAGTACTTC,CASSPGLAGAKNIQYF
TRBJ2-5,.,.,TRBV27,TGTGCCAGCAGTTTAGGGTCGGGGACCCCACAAGAGACCCAGTACTTC,CASSLGSGTPQETQYF
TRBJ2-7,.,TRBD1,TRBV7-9,TGTGCCAGCAGCTCTGACAGGGTGAACGAGCAGTACTTC,CASSSDRVNEQYF
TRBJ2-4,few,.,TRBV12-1,TGTGCCAGCAGCGCATCCGGGACTAGCGATTGGAACGAAAACATTCAGTACTTC,CASSASGTSDWNENIQYF
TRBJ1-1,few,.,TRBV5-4,TGTGCCACGCAGGGAACCGGGAACACTGAAGCTTTCTTT,CATQGTGNTEAFF
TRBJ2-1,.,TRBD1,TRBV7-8,TGTGCCAGCAGCACCCTACACAGGGGGCAGAGATACAATGAGCAGTTCTTC,CASSTLHRGQRYNEQFF
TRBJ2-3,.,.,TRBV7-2,TGTGCCAGCAGCTTAGGAGTCGGGTACTATTGGCAGTATTTT,CASSLGVGYYWQYF
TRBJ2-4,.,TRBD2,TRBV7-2,TGTGCCAGCAGCTTAAGAACCAGCGGGGGGGCCGAGGCCAAAAACATTCAGTACTTC,CASSLRTSGGAEAKNIQYF
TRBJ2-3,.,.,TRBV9,TGTGCCAGCAGCGAAACACAGGCGCCGAGAGATACGCAGTATTTT,CASSETQAPRDTQYF
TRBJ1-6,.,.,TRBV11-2,TGTGCCAGCAGCTTAGGGCTCTATTCACCCCTCCACTTT,CASSLGLYSPLHF
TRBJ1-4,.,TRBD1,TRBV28,TGTGCCAGCAGTCCAAACCGTTGGACAGGAACTAATGAAAAACTGTTTTTT,CASSPNRWTGTNEKLFF
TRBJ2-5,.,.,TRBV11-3,TGTGCCAGCAGCTTAAGGGGGAACCAAGAGACCCAGTACTTC,CASSLRGNQETQYF
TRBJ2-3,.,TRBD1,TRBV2,TGTGCCAGTACAGGGGCGAGTGGCACAGATACGCAGTATTTT,CASTGASGTDTQYF
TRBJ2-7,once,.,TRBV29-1,TGCAGCGCCCGGCCAGAGGGGTCTTACGAGCAGTACTTC,CSARPEGSYEQYF
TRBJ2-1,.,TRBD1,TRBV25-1,TGTGCCAGCACCGAGACAGGGGGACTACTTAGCTCCTACAATGAGCAGTTCTTC,CASTETGGLLSSYNEQFF
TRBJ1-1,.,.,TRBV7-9,TGTGCCAGCAGTCTACTTAACAAGGCCGCGACTGAAGCTTTCTTT,CASSLLNKAATEAFF
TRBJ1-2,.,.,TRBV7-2,TGTGCCAGCAGCCCGGGGGGGAGTGCTAGCTATGGCTACACCTTC,CASSPGGSASYGYTF
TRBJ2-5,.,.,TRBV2,TGTGCCAGCAGGAGTGGGGGGCGCGAAGAGACCCAGTACTTC,CASRSGGREETQYF
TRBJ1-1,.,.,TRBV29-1,TGCAGCGTTGGGGTATCAGAAAGCACTGAAGCTTTCTTT,CSVGVSESTEAFF
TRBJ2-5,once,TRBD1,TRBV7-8,TGTGCCAGCAGCTTAGGGTGGGGGACAGGGCCCCAAGAGACCCAGTACTTC,CASSLGWGTGPQETQYF
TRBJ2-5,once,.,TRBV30,TGTGCCTGGAGTGAAAGTGGGGAGACCCAGTACTTC,CAWSESGETQYF
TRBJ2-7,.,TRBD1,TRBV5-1,TGCGCCAGCAGCAGGACAGGGTCCTACGAGCAGTACTTC,CASSRTGSYEQYF
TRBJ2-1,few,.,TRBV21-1,TGTGCCAGCATCGACTTGAGATGGAGCTCCTACAATGAGCAGTTCTTC,CASIDLRWSSYNEQFF
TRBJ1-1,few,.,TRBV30,TGTGCCTGGAGTGTACGGGGAACTGAAGCTTTCTTT,CAWSVRGTEAFF
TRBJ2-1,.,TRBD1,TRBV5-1,TGCGCCAGCAGCTTGGTCCGGGACAGCTCCTACAATGAGCAGTTCTTC,CASSLVRDSSYNEQFF
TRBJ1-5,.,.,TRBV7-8,TGTGCCAGCATCCTAGAATCACAGGCCAATCAGCCCCAGCATTTT,CASILESQANQPQHF
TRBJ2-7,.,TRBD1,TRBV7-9,TGTGCCAGCAGCCCACAGGGGTCTACCCCCGAGCAGTACTTC,CASSPQGSTPEQYF
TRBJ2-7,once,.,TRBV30,TGTGCCTGGAGTGTACAAAATTTTAGGATACCTTACGAGCAGTACTTC,CAWSVQNFRIPYEQYF
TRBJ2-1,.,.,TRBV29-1,TGCAGCGCCTGGGGGGGCGTAGACAATGAGCAGTTCTTC,CSAWGGVDNEQFF
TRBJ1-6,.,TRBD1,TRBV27,TGTGCCAGCAGACAGGGGGGGATGAGTAATTCACCCCTCCACTTT,CASRQGGMSNSPLHF
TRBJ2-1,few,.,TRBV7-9,TGTGCCAGCAGCTTAGTTATGGGACGGATGAATGAGCAGTTCTTC,CASSLVMGRMNEQFF
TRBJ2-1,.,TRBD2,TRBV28,TGTGCCAGCAGTCCCCTGGATAGCGGGGGGGCTTCGGATGAGCAGTTCTTC,CASSPLDSGGASDEQFF
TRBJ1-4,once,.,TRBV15,TGTGCCACCAGCAGAGTGTCAGGGGAGAATGAAAAACTGTTTTTT,CATSRVSGENEKLFF
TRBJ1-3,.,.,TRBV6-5,TGTGCCAGCAGTTACGAACCTGGAAACACCATATATTTT,CASSYEPGNTIYF
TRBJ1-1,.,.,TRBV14,TGTGCCAGCAGCCCCTCTTTGATCGGTGGGACTGAAGCTTTCTTT,CASSPSLIGGTEAFF
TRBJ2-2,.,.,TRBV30,TGTGCCTGGAACAGGGCGACCGGGGAGCTGTTTTTT,CAWNRATGELFF
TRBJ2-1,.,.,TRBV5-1,TGCGCCCCCCGGGTCTGTGGGGGAACCTACAATGAGCAGTTCTTC,CAPRVCGGTYNEQFF